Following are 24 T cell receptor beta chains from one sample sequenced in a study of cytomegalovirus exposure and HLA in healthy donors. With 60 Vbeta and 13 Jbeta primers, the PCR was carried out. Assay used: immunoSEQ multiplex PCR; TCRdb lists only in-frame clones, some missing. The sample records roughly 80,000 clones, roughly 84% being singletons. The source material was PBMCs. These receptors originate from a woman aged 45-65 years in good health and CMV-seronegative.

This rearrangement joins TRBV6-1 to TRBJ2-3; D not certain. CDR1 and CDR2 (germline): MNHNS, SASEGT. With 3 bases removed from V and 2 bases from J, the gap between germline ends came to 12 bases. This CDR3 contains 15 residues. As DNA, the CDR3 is TGTGCCAGCAGTGAGGGTCTACAGATCACAGATACGCAGTATTTT. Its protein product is CASSEGLQITDTQYF.

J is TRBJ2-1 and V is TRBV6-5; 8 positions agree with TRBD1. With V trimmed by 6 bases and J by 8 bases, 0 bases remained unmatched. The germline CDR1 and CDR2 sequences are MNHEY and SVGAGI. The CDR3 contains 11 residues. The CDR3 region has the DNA TGTGCCAGCAGACAGGGGGATGAGCAGTTCTTC. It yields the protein CASRQGDEQFF.

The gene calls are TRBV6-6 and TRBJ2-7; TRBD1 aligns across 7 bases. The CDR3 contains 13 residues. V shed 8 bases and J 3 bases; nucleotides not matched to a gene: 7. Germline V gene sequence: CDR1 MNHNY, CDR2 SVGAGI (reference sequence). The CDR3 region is CASQLRDSYEQYV. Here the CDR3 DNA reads TGTGCCAGCCAACTCCGGGACAGCTACGAGCAGTACGTC.

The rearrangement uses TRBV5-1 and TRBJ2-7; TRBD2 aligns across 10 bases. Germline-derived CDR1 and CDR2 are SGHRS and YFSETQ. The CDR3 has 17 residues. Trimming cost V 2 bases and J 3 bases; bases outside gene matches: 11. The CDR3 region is CASSFGAGGNKYYEQYF. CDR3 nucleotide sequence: TGCGCCAGCAGCTTCGGAGCGGGAGGGAACAAGTACTACGAGCAGTACTTC.

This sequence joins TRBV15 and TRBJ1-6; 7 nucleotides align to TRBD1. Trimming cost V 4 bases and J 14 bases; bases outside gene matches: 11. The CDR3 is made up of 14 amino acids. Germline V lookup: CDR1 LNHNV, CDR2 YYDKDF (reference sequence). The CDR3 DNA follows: TGTGCCACCAGCACACGGGACAGTACCCGCACCCTCCACTTT. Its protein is CATSTRDSTRTLHF.

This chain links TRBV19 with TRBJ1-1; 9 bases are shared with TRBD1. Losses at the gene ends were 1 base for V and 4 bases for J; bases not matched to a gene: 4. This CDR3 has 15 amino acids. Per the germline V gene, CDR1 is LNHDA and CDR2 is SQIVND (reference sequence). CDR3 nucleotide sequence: TGTGCCAGTAGTATAGTGGGACAGGGCGGCACTGAAGCTTTCTTT. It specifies CASSIVGQGGTEAFF.

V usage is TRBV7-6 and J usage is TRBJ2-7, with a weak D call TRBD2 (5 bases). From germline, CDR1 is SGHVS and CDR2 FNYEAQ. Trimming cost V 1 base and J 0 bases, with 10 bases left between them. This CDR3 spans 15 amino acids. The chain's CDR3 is CASSLEPGSSYEQYV. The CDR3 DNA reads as TGTGCCAGCAGCTTAGAACCGGGAAGCTCCTACGAGCAGTACGTC.

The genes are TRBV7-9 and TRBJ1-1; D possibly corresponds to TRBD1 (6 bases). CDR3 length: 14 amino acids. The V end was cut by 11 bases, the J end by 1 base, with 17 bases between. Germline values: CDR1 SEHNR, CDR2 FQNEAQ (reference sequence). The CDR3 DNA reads TGTGCCGGGAGGGGGGTAGGGGCGAACACTGAAGCTTTCTTT. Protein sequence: CAGRGVGANTEAFF.

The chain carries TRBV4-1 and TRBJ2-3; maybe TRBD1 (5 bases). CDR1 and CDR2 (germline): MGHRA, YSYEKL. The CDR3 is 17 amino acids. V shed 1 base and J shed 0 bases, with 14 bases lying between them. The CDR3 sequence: CASSQGPDRTSTDTQYF. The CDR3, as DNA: TGCGCCAGCAGCCAAGGTCCAGACAGAACTAGCACAGATACGCAGTATTTT.

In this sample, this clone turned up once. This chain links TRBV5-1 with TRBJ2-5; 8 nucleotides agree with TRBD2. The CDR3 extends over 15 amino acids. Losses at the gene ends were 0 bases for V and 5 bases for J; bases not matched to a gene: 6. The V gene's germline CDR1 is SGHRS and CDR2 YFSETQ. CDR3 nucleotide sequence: TGCGCCAGCAGCTTGGAGCGGGGCGGGGGGGAGACCCAGTACTTC. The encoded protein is CASSLERGGGETQYF.

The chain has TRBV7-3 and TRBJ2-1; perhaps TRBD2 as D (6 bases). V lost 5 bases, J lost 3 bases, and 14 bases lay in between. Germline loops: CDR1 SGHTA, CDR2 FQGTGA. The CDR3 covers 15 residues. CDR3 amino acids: CASSPGGTFYNEQFF. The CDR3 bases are TGTGCCAGCAGCCCCGGGGGAACCTTCTACAATGAGCAGTTCTTC.

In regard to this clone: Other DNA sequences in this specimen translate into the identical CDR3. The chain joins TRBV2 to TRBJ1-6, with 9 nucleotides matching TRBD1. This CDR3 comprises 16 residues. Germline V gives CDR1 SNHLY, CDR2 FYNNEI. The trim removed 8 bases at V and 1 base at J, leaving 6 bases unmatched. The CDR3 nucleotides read TGTGCCAGCGCCCCCGGGACAGGGTCCTATAATTCACCCCTCCACTTT. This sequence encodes CASAPGTGSYNSPLHF.

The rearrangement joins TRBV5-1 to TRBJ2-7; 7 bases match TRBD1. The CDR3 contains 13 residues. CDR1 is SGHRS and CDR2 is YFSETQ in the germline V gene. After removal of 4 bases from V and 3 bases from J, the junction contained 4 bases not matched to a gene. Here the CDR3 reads CASSPRDSYEQYF. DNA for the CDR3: TGCGCCAGCAGCCCCCGGGACAGCTACGAGCAGTACTTC.

This chain's CDR3 is CASSRRQGRSGYTF. The CDR3 DNA reads as TGTGCCAGCAGCCGTCGACAGGGGAGGAGCGGCTACACCTTC. This chain uses TRBV5-6 with TRBJ1-2; 8 bases agree with TRBD1. This CDR3 region has 14 residues. Germline-derived CDR1 and CDR2 are SGHDT and YYEEEE. Unmatched junction bases numbered 10, after V lost 4 bases and J lost 8 bases.

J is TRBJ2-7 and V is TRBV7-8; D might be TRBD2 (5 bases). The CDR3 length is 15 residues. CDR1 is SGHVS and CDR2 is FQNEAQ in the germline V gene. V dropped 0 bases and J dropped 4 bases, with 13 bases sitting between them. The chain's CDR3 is CASSLAPDFPYEQYV. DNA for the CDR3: TGTGCCAGCAGCTTAGCGCCGGACTTTCCATACGAGCAGTACGTC.

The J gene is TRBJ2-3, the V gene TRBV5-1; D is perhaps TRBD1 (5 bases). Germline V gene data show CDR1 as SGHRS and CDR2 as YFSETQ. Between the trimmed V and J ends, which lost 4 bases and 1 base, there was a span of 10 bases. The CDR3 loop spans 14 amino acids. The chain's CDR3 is CASSLLGGTDTQYF. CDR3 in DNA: TGCGCCAGCAGCCTCCTAGGGGGCACAGATACGCAGTATTTT. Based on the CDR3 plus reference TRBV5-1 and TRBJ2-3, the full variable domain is KAGVTQTPRYLIKTRGQQVTLSCSPISGHRSVSWYQQTPGQGLQFLFEYFSETQRNKGNFPGRFSGRQFSNSRSEMNVSTLELGDSALYLCASSLLGGTDTQYFGPGTRLTVL.

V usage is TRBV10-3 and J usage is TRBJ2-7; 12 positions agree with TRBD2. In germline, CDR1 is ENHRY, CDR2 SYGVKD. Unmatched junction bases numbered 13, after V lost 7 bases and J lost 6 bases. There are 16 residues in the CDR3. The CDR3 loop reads CAITLASGRAEGEQYF. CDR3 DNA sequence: TGTGCCATCACCCTCGCTAGCGGGAGGGCCGAGGGCGAGCAGTACTTC.

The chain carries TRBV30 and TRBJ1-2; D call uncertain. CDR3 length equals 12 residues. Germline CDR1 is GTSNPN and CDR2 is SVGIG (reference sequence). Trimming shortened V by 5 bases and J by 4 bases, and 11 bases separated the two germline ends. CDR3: CAWEGGGYGYTF. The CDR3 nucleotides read TGTGCCTGGGAAGGCGGAGGCTATGGCTACACCTTC.

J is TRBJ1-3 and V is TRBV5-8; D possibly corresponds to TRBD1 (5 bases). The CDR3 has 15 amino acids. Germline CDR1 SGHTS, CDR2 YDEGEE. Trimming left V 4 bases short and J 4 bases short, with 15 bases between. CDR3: CASSPGGTAGNTIYF. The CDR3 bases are TGTGCCAGCAGCCCGGGGGGGACCGCAGGAAACACCATATATTTT.

CDR3 sequence (DNA): TGTGCCAGCAGTGTACTAGCGGCACCGTCTTACAATGAGCAGTTCTTC. Translated, it gives CASSVLAAPSYNEQFF. The chain links TRBV25-1 to TRBJ2-1; 8 bases are a match to TRBD2. The germline V gene encodes CDR1 MGHDK and CDR2 SYGVNS. The CDR3 loop spans 16 amino acids. The ends lost 4 bases at V and 4 bases at J; junction bases unmatched: 9.

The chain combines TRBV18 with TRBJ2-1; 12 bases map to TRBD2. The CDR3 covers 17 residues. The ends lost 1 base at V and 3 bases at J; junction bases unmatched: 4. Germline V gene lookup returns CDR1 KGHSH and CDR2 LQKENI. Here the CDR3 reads CASSPLTSGSFYNEQFF. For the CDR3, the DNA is TGTGCCAGCTCACCACTGACTAGCGGGAGTTTCTACAATGAGCAGTTCTTC. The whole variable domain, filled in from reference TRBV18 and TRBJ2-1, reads NAGVMQNPRHLVRRRGQEARLRCSPMKGHSHVYWYRQLPEEGLKFMVYLQKENIIDESGMPKERFSAEFPKEGPSILRIQQVVRGDSAAYFCASSPLTSGSFYNEQFFGPGTRLTVL.

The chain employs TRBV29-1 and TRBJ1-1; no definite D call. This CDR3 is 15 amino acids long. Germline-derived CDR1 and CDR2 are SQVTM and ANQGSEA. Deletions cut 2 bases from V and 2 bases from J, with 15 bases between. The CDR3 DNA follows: TGCAGCGTTGAATTTTTGAGCCCCTCCAACACTGAAGCTTTCTTT. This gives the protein CSVEFLSPSNTEAFF.

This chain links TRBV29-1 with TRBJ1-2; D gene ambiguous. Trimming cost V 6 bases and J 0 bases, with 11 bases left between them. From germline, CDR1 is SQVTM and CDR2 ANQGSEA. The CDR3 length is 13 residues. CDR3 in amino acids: CSVEKTPNYGYTF. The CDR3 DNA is TGCAGCGTGGAAAAGACACCTAACTATGGCTACACCTTC.

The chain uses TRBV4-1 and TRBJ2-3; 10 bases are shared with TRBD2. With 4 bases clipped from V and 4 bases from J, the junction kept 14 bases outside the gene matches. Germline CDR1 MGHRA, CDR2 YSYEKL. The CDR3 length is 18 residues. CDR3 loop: CASSRFDLAGADADTQYF. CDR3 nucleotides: TGCGCCAGCAGCCGGTTCGACCTAGCGGGAGCAGACGCAGATACGCAGTATTTT.